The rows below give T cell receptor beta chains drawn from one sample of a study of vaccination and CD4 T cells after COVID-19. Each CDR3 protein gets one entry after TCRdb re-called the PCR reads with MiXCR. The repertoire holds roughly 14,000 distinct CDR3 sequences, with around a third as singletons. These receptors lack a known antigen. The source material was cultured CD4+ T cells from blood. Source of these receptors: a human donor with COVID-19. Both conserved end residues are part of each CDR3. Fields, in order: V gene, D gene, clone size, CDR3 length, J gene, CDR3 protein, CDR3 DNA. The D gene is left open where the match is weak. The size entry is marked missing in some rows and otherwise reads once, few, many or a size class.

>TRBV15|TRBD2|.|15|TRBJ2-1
CATSELAGGSNEQFF
TGTGCCACCAGCGAACTAGCGGGGGGGTCCAATGAGCAGTTCTTC
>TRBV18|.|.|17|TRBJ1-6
CASSHLDLVGINSPLHF
TGTGCCAGCTCCCACCTGGACCTAGTGGGAATTAATTCACCCCTCCACTTT
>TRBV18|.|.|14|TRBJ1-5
CASSLGHSNQPQHF
TGTGCCAGCTCACTGGGACATAGCAATCAGCCCCAGCATTTT
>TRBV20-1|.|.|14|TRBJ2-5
CSAREGVAGETQYF
TGCAGTGCTAGAGAGGGGGTTGCAGGCGAGACCCAGTACTTC
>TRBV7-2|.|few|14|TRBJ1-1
CASRGIRGRTEAFF
TGTGCCAGCAGGGGGATTCGGGGCCGAACTGAAGCTTTCTTT
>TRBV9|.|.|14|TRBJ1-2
CASSAGQWYYGYTF
TGTGCCAGCAGCGCTGGACAGTGGTACTATGGCTACACCTTC
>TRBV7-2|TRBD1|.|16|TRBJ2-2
CASSSVTGGDTGELFF
TGTGCCAGCAGCTCAGTTACAGGGGGCGACACCGGGGAGCTGTTTTTT
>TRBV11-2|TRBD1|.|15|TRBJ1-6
CASSLGRQGHSPLHF
TGTGCCAGCAGCTTAGGGAGACAGGGACATTCACCCCTCCACTTT
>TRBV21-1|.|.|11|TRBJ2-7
CASSKGYEQYF
TGTGCCAGCAGCAAAGGGTACGAGCAGTACTTC
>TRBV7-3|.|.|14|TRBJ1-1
CASSLSRWGTEAFF
TGTGCCAGCAGCTTAAGTCGGTGGGGCACTGAAGCTTTCTTT
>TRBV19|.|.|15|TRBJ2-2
CASGSRQVNTGELFF
TGTGCCAGTGGTTCCCGACAGGTGAACACCGGGGAGCTGTTTTTT
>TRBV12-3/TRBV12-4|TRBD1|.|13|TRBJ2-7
CASSSGTGFEQYF
TGTGCCAGCAGTTCCGGGACAGGGTTCGAGCAGTACTTC
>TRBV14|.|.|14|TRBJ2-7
CASSQDFRQNEQYF
TGTGCCAGCAGCCAAGATTTTAGGCAGAACGAGCAGTACTTC
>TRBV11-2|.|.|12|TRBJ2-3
CASSPGGDTQYF
TGTGCCAGCAGCCCTGGGGGGGATACGCAGTATTTT
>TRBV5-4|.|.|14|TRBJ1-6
CASSLDPPGSPLHF
TGTGCCAGCAGCTTGGACCCCCCGGGCTCACCCCTCCACTTT
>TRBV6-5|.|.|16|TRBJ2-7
CASSLGGTGGSYEQYF
TGTGCCAGCAGTTTGGGGGGGACAGGCGGATCCTACGAGCAGTACTTC
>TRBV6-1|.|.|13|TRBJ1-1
CASPGVMNTEAFF
TGTGCCAGTCCGGGGGTCATGAACACTGAAGCTTTCTTT
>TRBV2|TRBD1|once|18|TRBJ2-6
CASSIFQGAIAGANVLTF
TGTGCCAGCAGCATTTTTCAGGGGGCGATTGCTGGGGCCAACGTCCTGACTTTC
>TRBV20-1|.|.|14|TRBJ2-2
CSARDRRNTGELFF
TGCAGTGCTAGAGACAGGAGAAACACCGGGGAGCTGTTTTTT
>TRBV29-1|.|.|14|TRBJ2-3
CSVATRAGPDTQYF
TGCAGCGTCGCTACGAGGGCAGGGCCAGATACGCAGTATTTT
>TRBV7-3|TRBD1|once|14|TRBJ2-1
CASSPGQYRNEQFF
TGTGCCAGCAGCCCGGGACAGTACCGCAATGAGCAGTTCTTC
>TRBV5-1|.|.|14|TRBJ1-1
CASSLSGGNTEAFF
TGCGCCAGCAGCTTGTCCGGGGGGAACACTGAAGCTTTCTTT
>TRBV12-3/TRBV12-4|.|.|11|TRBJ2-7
CASSNRYGQYF
TGTGCCAGCAGTAACCGGTACGGGCAGTACTTC
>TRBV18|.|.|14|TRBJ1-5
CASSQTDSNQPQHF
TGTGCCAGCTCGCAGACGGATAGCAATCAGCCCCAGCATTTT
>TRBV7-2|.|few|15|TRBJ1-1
CASSLGGSFNTEAFF
TGTGCCAGCAGCTTAGGAGGGTCCTTCAACACTGAAGCTTTCTTT
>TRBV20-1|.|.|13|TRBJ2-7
CSALAAPSYEQYF
TGCAGTGCCTTGGCGGCACCTTCCTACGAGCAGTACTTC
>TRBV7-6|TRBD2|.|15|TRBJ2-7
CASSLMAGGPDEQYF
TGTGCCAGCAGCTTAATGGCGGGGGGGCCGGACGAGCAGTACTTC
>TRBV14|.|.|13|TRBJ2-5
CASSRGSWETQYF
TGTGCCAGCAGCCGGGGGTCCTGGGAGACCCAGTACTTC
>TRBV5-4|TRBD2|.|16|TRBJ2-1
CASSFGGLAANNEQFF
TGTGCCAGCAGCTTCGGTGGCCTAGCGGCTAACAATGAGCAGTTCTTC
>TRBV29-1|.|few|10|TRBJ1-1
CSARHSRAFF
TGCAGCGCTCGTCATTCGAGAGCTTTCTTT
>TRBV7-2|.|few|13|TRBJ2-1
CASSLEAISGQFF
TGTGCCAGCAGCTTAGAAGCCATCAGCGGGCAGTTCTTC
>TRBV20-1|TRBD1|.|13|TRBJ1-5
CSAMTGRQQPQHF
TGCAGTGCCATGACAGGGCGACAGCAGCCCCAGCATTTT
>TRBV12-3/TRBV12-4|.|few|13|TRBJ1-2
CASSAIFGAGYTF
TGTGCCAGCAGCGCCATCTTTGGGGCTGGCTACACCTTC
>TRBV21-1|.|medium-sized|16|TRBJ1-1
CASSAARQPSFTEAFF
TGTGCCAGCAGCGCAGCTCGACAGCCGTCGTTCACTGAAGCTTTCTTT
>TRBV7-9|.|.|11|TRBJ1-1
CASTKVPEAFF
TGTGCCAGCACTAAGGTGCCTGAAGCTTTCTTT
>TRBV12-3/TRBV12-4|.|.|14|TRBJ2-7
CASSQTSLLNEQYF
TGTGCCAGCAGCCAAACTAGCCTACTAAACGAGCAGTACTTC
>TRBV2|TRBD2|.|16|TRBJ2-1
CASSEALAGAYNEQFF
TGTGCCAGCAGTGAAGCACTAGCGGGGGCATACAATGAGCAGTTCTTC
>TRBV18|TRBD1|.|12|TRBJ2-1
CASSPKRQGWFF
TGTGCCAGCTCACCAAAACGACAGGGGTGGTTCTTC
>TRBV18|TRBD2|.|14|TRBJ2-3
CASSLAGPADTQYF
TGTGCCAGCTCATTAGCGGGGCCCGCAGATACGCAGTATTTT
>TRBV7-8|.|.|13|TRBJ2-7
CASSLGSRAGSNF
TGTGCCAGCAGCTTAGGGTCTAGGGCAGGGAGCAACTTC
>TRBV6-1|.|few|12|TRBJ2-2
CASRTQTGELFF
TGTGCCAGCAGAACACAGACCGGGGAGCTGTTTTTT
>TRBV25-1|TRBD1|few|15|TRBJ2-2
CASSGGTGDTGELFF
TGTGCCAGCAGTGGCGGGACAGGGGACACCGGGGAGCTGTTTTTT
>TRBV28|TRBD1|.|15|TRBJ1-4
CASNTLTGGNEKLFF
TGTGCCAGCAATACTCTGACAGGGGGAAATGAAAAACTGTTTTTT
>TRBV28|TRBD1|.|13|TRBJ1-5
CASSRQGGQPQHF
TGTGCCAGCAGTCGACAGGGCGGGCAGCCCCAGCATTTT
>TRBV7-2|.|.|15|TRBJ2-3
CASSLWRGSTDTQYF
TGTGCCAGCAGCTTATGGCGGGGTTCCACAGATACGCAGTATTTT
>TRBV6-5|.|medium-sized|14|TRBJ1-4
CASSYSMGREKLFF
TGTGCCAGCAGTTACTCGATGGGGAGGGAAAAACTGTTTTTT
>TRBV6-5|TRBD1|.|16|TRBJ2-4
CASSYPSQGARNIQYF
TGTGCCAGCAGTTACCCCTCCCAGGGGGCGCGGAACATTCAGTACTTC
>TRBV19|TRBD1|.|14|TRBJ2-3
CASKLTGGRDTQYF
TGTGCCAGTAAACTGACAGGGGGCAGAGATACGCAGTATTTT
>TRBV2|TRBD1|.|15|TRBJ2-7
CAGSHNRDRFDEQYF
TGTGCCGGATCACATAACCGGGACAGGTTCGACGAGCAGTACTTC
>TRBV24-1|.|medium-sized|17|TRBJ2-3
CATSPPPTITLTDTQYF
TGTGCCACCAGTCCTCCTCCGACTATTACCCTCACAGATACGCAGTATTTT
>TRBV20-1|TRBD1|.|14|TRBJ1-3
CSARDRNSGNTIYF
TGCAGTGCTAGGGACAGGAACTCTGGAAACACCATATATTTT
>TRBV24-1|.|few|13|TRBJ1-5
CATSERDGQPQHF
TGTGCCACCAGTGAACGAGACGGGCAGCCCCAGCATTTT
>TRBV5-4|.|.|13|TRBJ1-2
CASSDGHLYGYTF
TGTGCCAGCAGCGACGGACATCTCTATGGCTACACCTTC
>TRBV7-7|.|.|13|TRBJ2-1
CASSAGEYNEQFF
TGTGCTAGCAGCGCCGGCGAGTACAATGAGCAGTTCTTC
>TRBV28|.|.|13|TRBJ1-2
CASSRNANYGYTF
TGTGCCAGCAGCCGCAACGCTAACTATGGCTACACCTTC
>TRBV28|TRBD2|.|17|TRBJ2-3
CASSLWASGGAVDTQYF
TGTGCCAGCAGTTTATGGGCTAGCGGGGGGGCGGTAGATACGCAGTATTTT
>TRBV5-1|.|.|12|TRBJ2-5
CASSSREETQYF
TGCGCCAGCAGCTCCAGGGAGGAGACCCAGTACTTC
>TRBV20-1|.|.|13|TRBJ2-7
CSAESTGSREQYF
TGCAGTGCGGAAAGCACAGGGTCCCGCGAGCAGTACTTC
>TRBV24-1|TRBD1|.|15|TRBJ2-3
CATSDGTGSTDTQYF
TGTGCCACCAGTGATGGGACAGGGAGCACAGATACGCAGTATTTT
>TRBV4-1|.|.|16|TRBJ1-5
CASSQDPGSGNQPQHF
TGCGCCAGCAGCCAAGATCCCGGGAGCGGCAATCAGCCCCAGCATTTT